This is a list of T cell receptor beta chains from one sample in a study of CD8+CD57+ T cells in acquired aplastic anemia. Each CDR3 protein is one row after TCRdb ran MiXCR on the reads. The sample records under 200,000 distinct CDR3 sequences, around 40% being singletons. The sequencing sample was made of sorted CD4+, CD8+, or CD8+CD57+ T cells (not recorded which) from PBMCs. The receptors here all came from a human donor in good health. Each CDR3 is given with its conserved first and last residue. The order of the fields is V gene, D gene, J gene, clone size, CDR3 DNA, CDR3 protein. A D gene is named only where the DNA matches it firmly. Size is omitted from some rows. Given values are once, few, many or a class for expanded clones.

TRBV25-1	TRBD2	TRBJ2-3	many	TGTGCCAGCAGTGCCGGACTAGCGGGGGGCACAGATACGCAGTATTTT	CASSAGLAGGTDTQYF
TRBV2	TRBD2	TRBJ2-1	-	TGTGCCAGCACCAACGGGAGGTGGGGTGAGCAGTTCTTC	CASTNGRWGEQFF
TRBV7-3	TRBD1	TRBJ1-1	-	TGTGCCAGCAGCTCGACGACAGGGGGCGAAGCTTTCTTT	CASSSTTGGEAFF
TRBV6-1	TRBD1	TRBJ2-7	-	TGTGCCAGCAGTCCCGGACAGGGGTCCTCCTACGAGCAGTACTTC	CASSPGQGSSYEQYF
TRBV7-6	-	TRBJ2-7	medium-sized	TGTGCCAGCAGCCCGTACAGGGACGAGCAGTACTTC	CASSPYRDEQYF
TRBV15	-	TRBJ1-1	many	TGTGCCACCAGCAAACATTGGGGAATGAACACTGAAGCTTTCTTT	CATSKHWGMNTEAFF
TRBV3-1	-	TRBJ2-5	many	TGTGCCAGCAGCCAACAGACCCAGTACTTC	CASSQQTQYF
TRBV6-5	TRBD1	TRBJ1-1	many	TGTGCCAGCACGCTAACAGGGGCGAACACTGAAGCTTTCTTT	CASTLTGANTEAFF
TRBV29-1	-	TRBJ2-5	-	TGCAGCGCCCTACAGGGTTTCCAAGAGACCCAGTACTTC	CSALQGFQETQYF
TRBV19	TRBD1	TRBJ2-7	few	TGTGCCAGTAGTCCAGGGACAGGAATTTACGAGCAGTACTTC	CASSPGTGIYEQYF
TRBV19	-	TRBJ2-5	many	TGTGCCAGTAGGCAGGCGGGGGAGACCCAGTACTTC	CASRQAGETQYF
TRBV14	-	TRBJ1-3	many	TGTGCCAGTTCCTTGTCCCTGGGCTCTGGAAACACCATATATTTT	CASSLSLGSGNTIYF
TRBV10-3	-	TRBJ2-2	-	TGTGCCATCAGTGAGTCGTTAGGATCGGGACTGGCAGGCGGGGAGCTGTTTTTT	CAISESLGSGLAGGELFF
TRBV7-3	-	TRBJ2-5	many	TGTGCCAGCAGCCTGTCTGGGACCCAGTACTTC	CASSLSGTQYF
TRBV14	-	TRBJ2-7	-	TGTGCCAGCAGCCAAGATGGCAATACCTACGAGCAGTACTTC	CASSQDGNTYEQYF
TRBV24-1	TRBD2	TRBJ2-3	-	TGTGCCACCAGTGATCTAGCGGGAGGGGAGGGGGACGGTACGCAGTATTTT	CATSDLAGGEGDGTQYF
TRBV6-9	-	TRBJ2-7	-	TGTGCCAGCAGTTGCAGTAGCGGCTACGAGCAGTGCTTC	CASSCSSGYEQCF
TRBV15	-	TRBJ2-1	-	TGTGCCACCAGCGCCGCGAAGGCTAGCTCCTACAATGAGCAGTTCTTC	CATSAAKASSYNEQFF
TRBV9	TRBD2	TRBJ2-7	many	TGTGCCAGCAGCGGAGCGGGGGGGCGCGACGAGCAGTACTTC	CASSGAGGRDEQYF
TRBV15	-	TRBJ2-7	-	TGTGCCACCAGCAGAGAGGTTGCTAGAGGGATCGAGCAGTACTTC	CATSREVARGIEQYF
TRBV7-8	-	TRBJ1-5	-	TGTGCCAGCAGCTTATTGGTAGCGGGGCAAGAGACCCAGCATTTT	CASSLLVAGQETQHF
TRBV20-1	TRBD1	TRBJ1-1	-	TGCAGTGGGACAGGAGACATGAACACTGAAGCTTTCTTT	CSGTGDMNTEAFF
TRBV7-3	-	TRBJ2-2	many	TGTGCCAGCAGCTTACGGGACACCGGGGAGCTGTTTTTT	CASSLRDTGELFF
TRBV15	TRBD1	TRBJ1-6	many	TGTGCCACCAGGGGACAGGGGAATTCACCCCTCCACTTT	CATRGQGNSPLHF
TRBV7-2	TRBD1	TRBJ1-1	many	TGTGCCAGCAGCCGGACAGGGGGGAACACTGAAGCTTTCTTT	CASSRTGGNTEAFF
TRBV7-2	-	TRBJ1-5	few	TGTGCCAGCAGCTTAGGTTCCGGGACCCCGGGGCCCCAGCATTTT	CASSLGSGTPGPQHF
TRBV19	TRBD1	TRBJ1-2	few	TGTGCCAGTAGTGAGGGACAGGGGGTTGGTGGCTACACCTTC	CASSEGQGVGGYTF
TRBV9	TRBD1	TRBJ1-4	many	TGTGCCAGCAGCCCCGTCTCCCGTGGACAGGGGGGAGAAAAACTGTTTTTT	CASSPVSRGQGGEKLFF
TRBV29-1	-	TRBJ2-1	-	TGCAGCGTTGACATGGACAAGGACGATGAGCAGTTCTTC	CSVDMDKDDEQFF
TRBV24-1	-	TRBJ2-1	-	TGTGCCACCAGTGATGGGACTTTCAATGAGCAGTTCTTC	CATSDGTFNEQFF
TRBV20-1	TRBD2	TRBJ2-2	-	TGCAGTGCTAGAGACCCCGGGGGGGATCCCTCCGGGGAGCTGTTTTTT	CSARDPGGDPSGELFF
TRBV29-1	TRBD2	TRBJ2-1	few	TGCAGCGTTGAGCCGCGGGCTAGCGGACGCTACAATGAGCAGTTCTTC	CSVEPRASGRYNEQFF
TRBV7-2	TRBD2	TRBJ2-3	many	TGTGCCAGCAGCTTAATGTCTAGCGGGGTCACAGATACGCAGTATTTT	CASSLMSSGVTDTQYF